Shown below are 6 T cell receptor beta chains from a single sample sequenced in a study of T cells after yellow fever vaccination (dated by TCRdb to the late 2010s). The protocol used for the library was 5' RACE. Sequencing was carried out with an Illumina HiSeq 2500. TCRdb reworked the public reads: Q25 trimming with fastp, MiXCR clone assembly, productive beta chains retained. Rows are combined by CDR3 protein, so each entry shows the most common genes and DNA. A total of roughly 160,000 distinct CDR3 sequences appear in this sample, around 7% of them only once. Roughly 2.5% of the sample is in the top ten clones. Taken with the paper, the label for treatment or condition translates to: live attenuated yellow fever vaccine strain. The sample consisted of CD4+ T cells sorted from PBMCs, taken 5 days after the first yellow fever vaccination. The receptors shown here come from a man between 18 and 35 years old who received the YFV17D yellow fever vaccine.

This clonotype was counted ten times or more. The junction differs from germline at one of its ends, possibly a read error. The chain links TRBV7-7 to TRBJ2-1; D might be TRBD1 or TRBD2, each matching 7 bases. The CDR3 has 16 residues. Germline-derived CDR1 and CDR2 are SSHAT and FNYEAQ (reference sequence). The CDR3 spells CASSPGGSGLLNEQFF. In nucleotides, the CDR3 is TGTGCTAGCAGTCCAGGGGGTAGCGGGCTCCTCAATGAGCAGTTCTTC. Full variable domain (outside the CDR3, taken from reference TRBV7-7 and TRBJ2-1): GAGVSQSPRYKVTKRGQDVTLRCDPISSHATLYWYQQALGQGPEFLTYFNYEAQPDKSGLPSDRFSAERPEGSISTLTIQRTEQRDSAMYRCASSPGGSGLLNEQFFGPGTRLTVL.

This clonotype has just a few counts. The V call is TRBV7-9, the J call TRBJ2-1; D assignment may be TRBD1 or TRBD2 (6 bases each). Germline loops: CDR1 SEHNR, CDR2 FQNEAQ (reference sequence). Trimming took 4 bases from V and 0 from J, leaving 16 bases between them. The CDR3 is made up of 17 amino acids. CDR3 protein: CASSSKGGPISYNEQFF. The CDR3 region has the DNA TGTGCCAGCAGCTCTAAGGGGGGCCCGATCTCCTACAATGAGCAGTTCTTC.

Ten or more counts support this clonotype. This chain joins TRBV9 and TRBJ2-1, with 8 bases matching TRBD2. With 4 bases clipped from V and 4 bases from J, the junction kept 7 bases outside the gene matches. In germline, CDR1 is SGDLS, CDR2 YYNGEE. The CDR3 is 15 residues long. The CDR3 loop is CASSLRGGQYNEQFF. The DNA of the CDR3 is TGTGCCAGCAGCCTCCGGGGGGGGCAGTACAATGAGCAGTTCTTC.

In its sample, this clonotype was seen a few times. The rearrangement joins TRBV5-1 to TRBJ2-2; D might be TRBD1 (6 bases). This CDR3 is built from 15 residues. In germline, CDR1 is SGHRS, CDR2 YFSETQ. V lost 1 base, J lost 2 bases, and 9 bases lay in between. This CDR3 is CASSLRQDNTGELFF. The CDR3, as DNA: TGCGCCAGCAGCTTGAGACAGGACAACACCGGGGAGCTGTTTTTT. The complete variable domain, with remaining parts taken from reference TRBV5-1 and TRBJ2-2, reads KAGVTQTPRYLIKTRGQQVTLSCSPISGHRSVSWYQQTPGQGLQFLFEYFSETQRNKGNFPGRFSGRQFSNSRSEMNVSTLELGDSALYLCASSLRQDNTGELFFGEGSRLTVL.

This clonotype was counted between two and nine times. The gene calls are TRBV4-3 and TRBJ2-2, with unresolved D. V was shortened by 2 bases and J by 0 bases, with 13 bases between the two germline ends. The germline V gene encodes CDR1 LGHNA and CDR2 YSLEER. This CDR3 is 17 amino acids long. In DNA, the CDR3 is TGCGCCAGCAGCCAACATCTTAGCAGCACGAACACCGGGGAGCTGTTTTTT. As protein: CASSQHLSSTNTGELFF.

This sequence joins TRBV7-9 and TRBJ1-4; D possibly corresponds to TRBD1 (6 bases). V was trimmed by 4 bases and J by 7 bases, leaving 16 bases between them. The CDR3 totals 15 residues. From germline, CDR1 is SEHNR and CDR2 FQNEAQ (reference sequence). CDR3 residues: CASSSRGGSGEKLFF. CDR3 DNA sequence: TGTGCCAGCAGCTCCAGGGGTGGCTCCGGTGAAAAACTGTTTTTT.